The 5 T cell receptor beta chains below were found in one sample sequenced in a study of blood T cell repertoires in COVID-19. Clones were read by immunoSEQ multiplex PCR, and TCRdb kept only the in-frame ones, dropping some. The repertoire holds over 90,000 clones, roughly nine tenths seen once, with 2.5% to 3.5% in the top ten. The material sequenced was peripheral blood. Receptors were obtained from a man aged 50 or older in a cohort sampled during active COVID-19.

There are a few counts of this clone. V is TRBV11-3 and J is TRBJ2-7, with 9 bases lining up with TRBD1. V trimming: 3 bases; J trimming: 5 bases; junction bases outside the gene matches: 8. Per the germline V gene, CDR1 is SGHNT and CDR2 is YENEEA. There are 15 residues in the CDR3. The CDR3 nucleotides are TGTGCCAGCAGCTTTAGGGACAGGGAAGGCCACGAGCAGTACTTC. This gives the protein CASSFRDREGHEQYF.

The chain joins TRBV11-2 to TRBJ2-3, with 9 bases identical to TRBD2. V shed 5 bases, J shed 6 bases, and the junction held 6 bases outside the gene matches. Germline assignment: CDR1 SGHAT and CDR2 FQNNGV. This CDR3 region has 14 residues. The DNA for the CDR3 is TGTGCCAGCAGCCGCGGGGGGGCCAGGGATACGCAGTATTTT. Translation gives CASSRGGARDTQYF.

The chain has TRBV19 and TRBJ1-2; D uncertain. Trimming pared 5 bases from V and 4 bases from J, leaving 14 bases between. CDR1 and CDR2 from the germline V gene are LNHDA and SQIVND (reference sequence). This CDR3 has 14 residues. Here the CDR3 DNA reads TGTGCCAGTAGTCCAGATCCAGAACCCTATGGCTACACCTTC. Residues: CASSPDPEPYGYTF.

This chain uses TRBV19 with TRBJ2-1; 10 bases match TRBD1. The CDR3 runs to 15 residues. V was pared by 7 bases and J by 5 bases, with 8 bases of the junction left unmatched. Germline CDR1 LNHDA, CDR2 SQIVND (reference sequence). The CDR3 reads CASTGIGTGDNEQFF. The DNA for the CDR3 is TGTGCCAGTACGGGAATCGGGACAGGGGACAATGAGCAGTTCTTC.

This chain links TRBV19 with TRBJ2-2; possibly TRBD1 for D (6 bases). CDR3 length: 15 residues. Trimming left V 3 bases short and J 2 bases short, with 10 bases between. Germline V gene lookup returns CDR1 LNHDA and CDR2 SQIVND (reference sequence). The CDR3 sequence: CASSMGTKNTGELFF. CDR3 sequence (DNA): TGTGCCAGTAGTATGGGGACAAAAAACACCGGGGAGCTGTTTTTT.